Below, one TCR beta chain is given with its context. Its antigen is currently unknown. This CDR3 has 15 amino acids. Germline trimming cut 6 bases from V and 4 bases from J; bases unmatched to any gene: 7. Looked up from germline, CDR1 is SNHLY and CDR2 is FYNNEI. This record belongs to a study of OX40 agonist ivuxolimab in advanced cancers. Study background: At 0.01 to 10 mg/kg, ivuxolimab was administered intravenously to patients every 2 weeks. Eligibility rules accepted prior anti-PD-1, anti-PD-L1 or anti-CTLA-4 therapy, and 40% had some.

Overall study results and limits: Undetermined was the antigen specificity of the expanded peripheral T cells.

Measured with immunoSEQ multiplex PCR; TCRdb has only the in-frame clones, and not every one. The data contain fewer than 50,000 clones, around 92% of them singletons. This clonotype was obtained from an adult with an advanced solid tumor such as melanoma, head and neck, liver or kidney cancer. The starting material was CD4+ or CD8+ T cells sorted from blood, obtained in a trial of the OX40 agonist ivuxolimab. The chain recombines TRBV2 with TRBJ2-1; 9 nucleotides align to TRBD1. The CDR3 is CASRNRDRVYNEQFF. In DNA form, the CDR3 reads TGTGCCAGCAGGAACCGGGACAGGGTTTACAATGAGCAGTTCTTC. Full variable domain (outside the CDR3, taken from reference TRBV2 and TRBJ2-1): EPEVTQTPSHQVTQMGQEVILRCVPISNHLYFYWYRQILGQKVEFLVSFYNNEISEKSEIFDDQFSVERPDGSNFTLKIRSTKLEDSAMYFCASRNRDRVYNEQFFGPGTRLTVL.